Shown below are 4 T cell receptor beta chains from a single sample sequenced in a study of T-cell memory formation after mild COVID-19. TCRdb reprocessed the 5' RACE reads via MiXCR and lists one record per CDR3 protein. The sample lists 150,000 to 200,000 distinct CDR3 sequences; 15% to 20% were seen once. The specimen sequenced was PBMCs or a T cell subset sorted from them (not recorded which). The receptors shown here come from an adult woman who had mild COVID-19 (a few samples of this study predate the infection). Cell type and time point are not known.

This clonotype was seen a handful of times. This chain connects TRBV5-1 to TRBJ2-5; a possible D gene is TRBD2 (5 bases). Germline values: CDR1 SGHRS, CDR2 YFSETQ. This CDR3 comprises 14 residues. Trimming pared 3 bases from V and 2 bases from J, leaving 11 bases between. Written as DNA, the CDR3 is TGCGCCAGCAGCTCCGGACTCCGTCAAGAGACCCAGTACTTC. Protein sequence: CASSSGLRQETQYF.

This clonotype has more than one count but fewer than ten. The chain has TRBV24-1 and TRBJ1-5, with TRBD1 matching 8 bases. Germline V gene lookup returns CDR1 KGHDR and CDR2 SFDVKD. The CDR3 is 16 amino acids. V lost 4 bases to trimming and J lost 0 bases; unmatched junction nucleotides: 4. CDR3 coding DNA: TGTGCCACCAGTGAACGTGACAGGGGTAGCAATCAGCCCCAGCATTTT. Its protein is CATSERDRGSNQPQHF.

The genes are TRBV12-3 or TRBV12-4 and TRBJ2-1; 8 nucleotides line up with TRBD2. J lost 1 base, V lost 2 bases, and 4 bases had no gene match. The CDR3 has 16 amino acids. CDR3 nucleotides: TGTGCCAGCAGTTTACGGGGCGGGAGGTCCTACAATGAGCAGTTCTTC. Its translation is CASSLRGGRSYNEQFF.

The V call is TRBV27, the J call TRBJ2-7; either TRBD1 or TRBD2 may supply D (5 bases each). CDR3 length: 17 residues. Germline CDR1 reads MNHEY; CDR2 reads SMNVEV (reference sequence). V was pared by 4 bases and J by 3 bases, with 22 bases between. CDR3 bases: TGTGCCAGCAGTTCCCGACAAAGACCGGGACGGAGCTACGAGCAGTACTTC. Protein: CASSSRQRPGRSYEQYF.